Below, 20 T cell receptor beta chains from the same sample are listed, as sequenced in a study of spatial heterogeneity in lung cancer (dated by TCRdb to the late 2010s). The time point label of this sample denotes: blood at routine non-recurrence follow-up after resection. Library prep was done by 5' RACE. The listed sequencing device is NextSeq 500. TCRdb passed the public sequencing reads through fastp at Q25 and MiXCR, retaining productive beta sequences. Every entry covers one CDR3 protein and lists the most common genes and DNA from its rows. This sample comprises about 94,000 distinct CDR3 sequences, approximately 19% of them detected only once. Just over 20% of the sample is in the top ten clones. The sequencing used PBMCs, collected at follow-up. These TCRs come from a male donor with early-stage non-small cell lung cancer.

The genes are TRBV5-1 and TRBJ2-3, with 9 bases identical to TRBD2. CDR1 is SGHRS, CDR2 YFSETQ, per germline. Trimming removed 0 bases from V and 2 bases from J; junction bases left unmatched: 4. This CDR3 comprises 16 residues. The CDR3 DNA follows: TGCGCCAGCAGCTTGGGGACTAGCGCTTACACAGATACGCAGTATTTT. As protein: CASSLGTSAYTDTQYF.

The J gene is TRBJ2-3, the V gene TRBV6-5, with 8 nucleotides matching TRBD1. The CDR3 consists of 19 residues. Trimming cost V 4 bases and J 2 bases; bases outside gene matches: 17. CDR1 is MNHEY, CDR2 SVGAGI, per germline. The CDR3 protein is CASSSQRLQGGPNTDTQYF. CDR3 coding DNA: TGTGCCAGCAGTTCACAGAGGCTACAGGGGGGACCAAACACAGATACGCAGTATTTT.

This sequence joins TRBV10-3 and TRBJ2-5; TRBD1 matches at 8 bases. Germline loops: CDR1 ENHRY, CDR2 SYGVKD. The CDR3 runs to 14 residues. J gave up 2 bases and V 4 bases, and 3 bases lay outside the gene matches. CDR3 in DNA: TGTGCCATCAGTGGCGGACAGGGACAAGAGACCCAGTACTTC. Translation: CAISGGQGQETQYF.

J is TRBJ2-7 and V is TRBV7-9; 7 nucleotides agree with TRBD1. V gave up 5 bases and J gave up 5 bases; unmatched junction bases: 6. This CDR3 spans 13 amino acids. Germline V gene data show CDR1 as SEHNR and CDR2 as FQNEAQ (reference sequence). CDR3 DNA sequence: TGTGCCAGCAGCCTGACAGGGAGAGACGAGCAGTACTTC. This codes for CASSLTGRDEQYF.

The rearrangement uses TRBV29-1 and TRBJ2-2; the match to TRBD1 covers 7 bases. The length of the CDR3 is 14 residues. Looked up from germline, CDR1 is SQVTM and CDR2 is ANQGSEA. CDR3 region: CSTGQLSNTGELFF. CDR3 sequence (DNA): TGCAGTACGGGACAGCTTTCGAACACCGGGGAGCTGTTTTTT.

The chain is built from TRBV5-4 and TRBJ2-7; the match to TRBD1 covers 8 bases. CDR1 SGHNT and CDR2 YYREEE come from the germline V gene (reference sequence). V shed 4 bases, J shed 5 bases, and the junction held 8 bases outside the gene matches. CDR3 size: 14 residues. The DNA for the CDR3 is TGTGCCAGCAGCACCTCGCAGGGGGCCCACGAGCAGTACTTC. It specifies CASSTSQGAHEQYF.

V usage is TRBV7-2 and J usage is TRBJ2-3; 10 nucleotides match TRBD2. The CDR3 has 14 residues. From germline, CDR1 is SGHTA and CDR2 FQGNSA. The V gene end was trimmed by 8 bases and the J gene end by 6 bases; junction bases not matched to a gene: 8. The CDR3: CASLAGASVDTQYF. The CDR3 DNA reads TGTGCCAGCCTAGCGGGGGCGTCCGTGGATACGCAGTATTTT.

In this sample, this clonotype turned up many times. V and J are TRBV6-5 and TRBJ2-5, with a tentative D call TRBD2 (5 bases). Looked up from germline, CDR1 is MNHEY and CDR2 is SVGAGI. The CDR3 has 14 residues. The V end was cut by 7 bases, the J end by 2 bases, with 14 bases between. The CDR3 DNA is TGTGCCAGCACAAGACTATCGGGTCAAGAGACCCAGTACTTC. It encodes CASTRLSGQETQYF.

The rearrangement uses TRBV15 and TRBJ2-3; D is undetermined. The CDR3 is 15 residues long. Per germline, CDR1 LNHNV and CDR2 YYDKDF (reference sequence). The V end was cut by 4 bases, the J end by 2 bases, with 13 bases between. The CDR3 DNA is TGTGCCACCAGCATGACTGGACGACCCACAGATACGCAGTATTTT. Its protein product is CATSMTGRPTDTQYF.

The chain joins TRBV30 to TRBJ1-6; D is uncertain. Germline CDR1 GTSNPN, CDR2 SVGIG (reference sequence). Trimming cost V 5 bases and J 10 bases, with 21 bases left between them. The CDR3 covers 15 residues. The CDR3 is CAWDLDGLVGSPLHF. CDR3 DNA sequence: TGTGCCTGGGACTTGGACGGATTAGTTGGGTCACCCCTCCACTTT.

This chain joins TRBV11-2 and TRBJ2-1, with 11 bases fitting TRBD2. The CDR3 length is 14 residues. Germline lookup yields CDR1 SGHAT and CDR2 FQNNGV. The V segment lost 5 bases and the J segment 6 bases; nucleotides outside the gene matches: 3. In nucleotides, the CDR3 is TGTGCCAGCAGCCGTAGCGGGGGGGCCAATGAGCAGTTCTTC. Translated: CASSRSGGANEQFF.

The chain is built from TRBV20-1 and TRBJ2-3; D perhaps matches TRBD2 (5 bases). Germline CDR1 is DFQATT and CDR2 is SNEGSKA (reference sequence). The V end was cut by 5 bases, the J end by 5 bases, with 17 bases between. The CDR3 runs to 14 residues. The CDR3 spells CSASLEGQVDTQYF. The CDR3 coding sequence is TGCAGTGCTTCCCTTGAGGGCCAAGTAGATACGCAGTATTTT.

This clonotype was found many times. The J gene is TRBJ1-1, the V gene TRBV27; D perhaps matches TRBD1 (5 bases). The germline CDR1 and CDR2 sequences are MNHEY and SMNVEV (reference sequence). V was trimmed by 6 bases and J by 1 base, leaving 12 bases between them. The CDR3 consists of 14 residues. The CDR3 nucleotides read TGTGCCAGCAGACCCCGACAGACGAACACTGAAGCTTTCTTT. Protein product: CASRPRQTNTEAFF.

The rearrangement uses TRBV9 and TRBJ2-1; the match to TRBD1 covers 7 bases. CDR3 size: 14 residues. J lost 5 bases, V lost 4 bases, and 6 bases had no gene match. Germline V gene lookup returns CDR1 SGDLS and CDR2 YYNGEE. CDR3 amino acids: CASSPRGQHNEQFF. The CDR3 DNA reads TGTGCCAGCAGCCCCCGGGGACAGCACAATGAGCAGTTCTTC.

The DNA of the CDR3 is TGTGCCAGCAGTTTAAAGTTGGGGCACGAGCAGTACTTC. It encodes CASSLKLGHEQYF. The chain is built from TRBV27 and TRBJ2-7; perhaps TRBD1 as D (5 bases). The V end was cut by 2 bases, the J end by 5 bases, with 10 bases between. Germline CDR1 is MNHEY and CDR2 is SMNVEV (reference sequence). CDR3 length equals 13 residues.

This clonotype was observed a single time. The chain joins TRBV4-3 to TRBJ1-2; 12 nucleotides match TRBD1. The germline V gene has CDR1 LGHNA and CDR2 YSLEER. This CDR3 region has 17 residues. The trim removed 0 bases at V and 7 bases at J, leaving 9 bases unmatched. The chain's CDR3 is CASSQESHGTGGRGYTF. The CDR3 DNA follows: TGCGCCAGCAGCCAAGAGAGCCATGGGACAGGGGGCCGTGGCTACACCTTC.

This chain links TRBV5-1 with TRBJ2-2; either TRBD1 or TRBD2 may fit D (5 bases each). From germline, CDR1 is SGHRS and CDR2 YFSETQ. Trimming took 0 bases from V and 4 from J, leaving 10 bases between them. CDR3 size: 15 residues. As DNA, the CDR3 is TGCGCCAGCAGCTTGGTCCAGGGAGTCACCGGGGAGCTGTTTTTT. Its protein is CASSLVQGVTGELFF. Complete variable domain (other parts from reference TRBV5-1 and TRBJ2-2): KAGVTQTPRYLIKTRGQQVTLSCSPISGHRSVSWYQQTPGQGLQFLFEYFSETQRNKGNFPGRFSGRQFSNSRSEMNVSTLELGDSALYLCASSLVQGVTGELFFGEGSRLTVL.

This clonotype was observed a few times. The rearrangement uses TRBV5-4 and TRBJ2-5; D ambiguous. The germline V gene has CDR1 SGHNT and CDR2 YYREEE (reference sequence). This CDR3 is built from 14 residues. Trimming cost V 0 bases and J 7 bases, with 13 bases left between them. The CDR3: CASSLDNPGGTQYF. CDR3 in DNA: TGTGCCAGCAGCTTGGACAACCCGGGCGGGACCCAGTACTTC.

V gene TRBV7-9 combines with J gene TRBJ2-3; 8 positions match TRBD1. The J segment lost 0 bases and the V segment lost 8 bases, leaving 7 bases of the junction unmatched. This CDR3 is built from 15 residues. The germline CDR1 and CDR2 sequences are SEHNR and FQNEAQ (reference sequence). In DNA, the CDR3 is TGTGCCAGCGCATCCCAGGGGGCTAGCACAGATACGCAGTATTTT. This codes for CASASQGASTDTQYF.

This clonotype was found a few times. The chain recombines TRBV20-1 with TRBJ1-4; D gene unclear. This CDR3 contains 14 residues. Trimming removed 6 bases from V and 8 bases from J, with 19 bases in between. Germline CDR1 DFQATT, CDR2 SNEGSKA (reference sequence). In DNA form, the CDR3 reads TGCAGTGCGCAAGACAATAACCCGTCCGAAAAACTGTTTTTT. Translating gives CSAQDNNPSEKLFF.